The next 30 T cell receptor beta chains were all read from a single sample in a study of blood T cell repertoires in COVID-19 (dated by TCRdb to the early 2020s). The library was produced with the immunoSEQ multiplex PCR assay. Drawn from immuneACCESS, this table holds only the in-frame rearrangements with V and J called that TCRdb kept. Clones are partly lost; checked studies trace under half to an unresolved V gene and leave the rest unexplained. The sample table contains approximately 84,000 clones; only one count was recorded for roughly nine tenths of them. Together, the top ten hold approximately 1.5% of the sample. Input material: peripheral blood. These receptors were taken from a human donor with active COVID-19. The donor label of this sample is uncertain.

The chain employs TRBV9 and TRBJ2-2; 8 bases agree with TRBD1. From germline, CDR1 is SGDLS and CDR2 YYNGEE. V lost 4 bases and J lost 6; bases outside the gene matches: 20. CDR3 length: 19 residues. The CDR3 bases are TGTGCCAGCAGCCCCCGGACAGGGATCTTACGCTTAGGACCCGGGGAGCTGTTTTTT. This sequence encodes CASSPRTGILRLGPGELFF.

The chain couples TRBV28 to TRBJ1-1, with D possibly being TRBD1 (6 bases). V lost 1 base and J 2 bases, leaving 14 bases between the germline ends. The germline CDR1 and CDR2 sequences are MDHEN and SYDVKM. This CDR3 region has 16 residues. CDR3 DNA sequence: TGTGCCAGCAGTTTATCCCCCGACAGGCCAAACACTGAAGCTTTCTTT. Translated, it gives CASSLSPDRPNTEAFF.

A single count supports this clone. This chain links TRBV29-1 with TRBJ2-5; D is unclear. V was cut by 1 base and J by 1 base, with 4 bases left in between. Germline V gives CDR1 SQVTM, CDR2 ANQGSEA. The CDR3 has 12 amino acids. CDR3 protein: CSVEGPQETQYF. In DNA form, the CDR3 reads TGCAGCGTTGAAGGGCCCCAAGAGACCCAGTACTTC.

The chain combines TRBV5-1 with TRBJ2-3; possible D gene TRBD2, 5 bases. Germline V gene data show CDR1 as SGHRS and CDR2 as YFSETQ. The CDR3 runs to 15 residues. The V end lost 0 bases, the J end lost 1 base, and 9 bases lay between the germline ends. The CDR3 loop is CASSLVSVGTDTQYF. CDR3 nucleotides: TGCGCCAGCAGCTTGGTTAGCGTAGGCACAGATACGCAGTATTTT. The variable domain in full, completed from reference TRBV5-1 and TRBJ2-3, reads KAGVTQTPRYLIKTRGQQVTLSCSPISGHRSVSWYQQTPGQGLQFLFEYFSETQRNKGNFPGRFSGRQFSNSRSEMNVSTLELGDSALYLCASSLVSVGTDTQYFGPGTRLTVL.

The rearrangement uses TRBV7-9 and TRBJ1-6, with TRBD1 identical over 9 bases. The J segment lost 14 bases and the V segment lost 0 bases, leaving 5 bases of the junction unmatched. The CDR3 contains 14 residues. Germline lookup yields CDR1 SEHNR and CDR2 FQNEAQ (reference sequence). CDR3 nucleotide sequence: TGTGCCAGCAGCTTAGCCGGGGACAGGGTCACCCTCCACTTT. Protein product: CASSLAGDRVTLHF.

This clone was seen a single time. In nucleotides, the CDR3 is TGTGCCAGTAGTATTGTTTCTTTAGAGCGGGGGGTCTACGAGCAGTACTTC. This codes for CASSIVSLERGVYEQYF. This chain uses TRBV19 with TRBJ2-7; 9 bases are shared with TRBD2. The CDR3 covers 17 residues. Germline V gene lookup returns CDR1 LNHDA and CDR2 SQIVND (reference sequence). J gave up 3 bases and V 3 bases, and 12 bases lay outside the gene matches.

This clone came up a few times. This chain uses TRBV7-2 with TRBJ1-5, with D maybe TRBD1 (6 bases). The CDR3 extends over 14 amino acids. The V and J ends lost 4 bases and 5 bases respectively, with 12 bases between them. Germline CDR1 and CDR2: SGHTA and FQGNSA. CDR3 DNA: TGTGCCAGCAGCTCGGGGACATGGGATCAGCCCCAGCATTTT. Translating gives CASSSGTWDQPQHF.

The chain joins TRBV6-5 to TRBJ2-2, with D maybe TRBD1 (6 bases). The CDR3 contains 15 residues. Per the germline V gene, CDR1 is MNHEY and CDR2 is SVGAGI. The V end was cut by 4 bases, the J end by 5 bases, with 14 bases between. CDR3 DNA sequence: TGTGCCAGCAGTTCCCAGGGGCTGGTTACCGGGGAGCTGTTTTTT. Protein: CASSSQGLVTGELFF.

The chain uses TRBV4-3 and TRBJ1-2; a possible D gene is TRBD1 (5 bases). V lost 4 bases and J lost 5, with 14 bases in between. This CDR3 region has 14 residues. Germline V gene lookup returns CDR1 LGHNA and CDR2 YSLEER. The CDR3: CASSPLGQGYGYTF. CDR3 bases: TGCGCCAGCAGCCCGCTCGGGCAGGGTTATGGCTACACCTTC.

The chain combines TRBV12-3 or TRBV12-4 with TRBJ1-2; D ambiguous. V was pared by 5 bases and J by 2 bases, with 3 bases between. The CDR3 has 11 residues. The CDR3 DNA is TGTGCCAGCAGTCAAAACTATGGCTACACCTTC. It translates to CASSQNYGYTF.

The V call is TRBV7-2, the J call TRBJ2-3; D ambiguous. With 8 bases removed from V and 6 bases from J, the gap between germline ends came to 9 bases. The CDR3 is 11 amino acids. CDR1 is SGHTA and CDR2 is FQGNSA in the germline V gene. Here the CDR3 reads CASASMDTQYF. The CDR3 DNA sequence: TGTGCCAGCGCCTCTATGGATACGCAGTATTTT.

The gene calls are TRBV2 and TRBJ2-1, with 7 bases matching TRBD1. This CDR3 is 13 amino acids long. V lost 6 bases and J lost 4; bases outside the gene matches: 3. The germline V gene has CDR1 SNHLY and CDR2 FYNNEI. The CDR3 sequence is CASSRQGYNEQFF. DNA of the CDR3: TGTGCCAGCAGCAGACAGGGATACAATGAGCAGTTCTTC.

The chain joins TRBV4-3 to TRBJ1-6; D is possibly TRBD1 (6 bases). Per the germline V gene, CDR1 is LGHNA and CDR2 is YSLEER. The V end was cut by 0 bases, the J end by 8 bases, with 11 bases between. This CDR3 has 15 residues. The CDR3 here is CASSQEAGADSPLHF. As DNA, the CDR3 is TGCGCCAGCAGCCAAGAGGCAGGGGCTGATTCACCCCTCCACTTT.

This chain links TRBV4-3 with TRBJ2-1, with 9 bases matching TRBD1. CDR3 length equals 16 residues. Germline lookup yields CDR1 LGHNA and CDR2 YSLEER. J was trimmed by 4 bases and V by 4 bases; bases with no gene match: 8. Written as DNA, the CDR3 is TGCGCCAGCAGCCGAGACCGGGACAGGGCGTACAATGAGCAGTTCTTC. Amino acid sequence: CASSRDRDRAYNEQFF.

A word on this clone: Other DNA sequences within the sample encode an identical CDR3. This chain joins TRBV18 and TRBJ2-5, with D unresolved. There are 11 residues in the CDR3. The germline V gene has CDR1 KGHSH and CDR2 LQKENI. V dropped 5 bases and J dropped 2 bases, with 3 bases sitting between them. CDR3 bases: TGTGCCAGCTCATTACAAGAGACCCAGTACTTC. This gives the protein CASSLQETQYF.

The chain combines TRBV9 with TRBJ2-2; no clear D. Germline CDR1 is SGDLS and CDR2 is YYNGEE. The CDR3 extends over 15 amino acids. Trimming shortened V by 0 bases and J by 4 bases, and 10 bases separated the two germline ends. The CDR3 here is CASSVGLPGTGELFF. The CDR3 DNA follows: TGTGCCAGCAGCGTAGGCCTGCCGGGCACCGGGGAGCTGTTTTTT.

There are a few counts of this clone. This CDR3 reads CASSSGLAGAGELFF. Here the CDR3 DNA reads TGTGCCAGCAGCTCCGGACTAGCGGGGGCCGGGGAGCTGTTTTTT. The chain employs TRBV7-6 and TRBJ2-2; the match to TRBD2 covers 13 bases. The CDR3 runs to 15 residues. Germline lookup yields CDR1 SGHVS and CDR2 FNYEAQ. After removal of 4 bases from V and 6 bases from J, the junction contained 2 bases not matched to a gene.

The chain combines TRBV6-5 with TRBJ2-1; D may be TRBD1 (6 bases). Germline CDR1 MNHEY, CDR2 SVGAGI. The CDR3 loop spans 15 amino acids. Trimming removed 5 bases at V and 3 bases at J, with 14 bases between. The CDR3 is CASSITGFSYNEQFF. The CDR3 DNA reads TGTGCCAGCAGTATAACAGGGTTTAGCTACAATGAGCAGTTCTTC.

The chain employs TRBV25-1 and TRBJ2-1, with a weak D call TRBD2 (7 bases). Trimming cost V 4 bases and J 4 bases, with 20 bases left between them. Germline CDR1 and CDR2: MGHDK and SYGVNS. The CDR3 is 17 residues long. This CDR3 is CASSGQPRGLRYNEQFF. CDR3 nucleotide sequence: TGTGCCAGCAGTGGCCAGCCGCGGGGGCTTCGTTACAATGAGCAGTTCTTC.

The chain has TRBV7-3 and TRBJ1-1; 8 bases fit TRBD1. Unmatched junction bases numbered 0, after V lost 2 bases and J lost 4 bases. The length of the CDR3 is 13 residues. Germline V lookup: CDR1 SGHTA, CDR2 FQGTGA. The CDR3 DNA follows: TGTGCCAGCAGCTTACAGGGGGCCACTGAAGCTTTCTTT. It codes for CASSLQGATEAFF.

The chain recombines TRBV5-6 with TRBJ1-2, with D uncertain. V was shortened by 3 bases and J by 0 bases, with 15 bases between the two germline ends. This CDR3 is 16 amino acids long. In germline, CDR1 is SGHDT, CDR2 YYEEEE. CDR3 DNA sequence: TGTGCCAGCAGCTCCTGGAGGTTAGGGTCTAACTATGGCTACACCTTC. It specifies CASSSWRLGSNYGYTF.

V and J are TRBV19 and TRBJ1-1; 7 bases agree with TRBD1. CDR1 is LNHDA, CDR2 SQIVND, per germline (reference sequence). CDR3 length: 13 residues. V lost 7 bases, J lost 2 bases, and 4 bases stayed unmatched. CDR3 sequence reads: CASTWDRNTEAFF. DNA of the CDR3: TGTGCCAGTACCTGGGACAGAAACACTGAAGCTTTCTTT.

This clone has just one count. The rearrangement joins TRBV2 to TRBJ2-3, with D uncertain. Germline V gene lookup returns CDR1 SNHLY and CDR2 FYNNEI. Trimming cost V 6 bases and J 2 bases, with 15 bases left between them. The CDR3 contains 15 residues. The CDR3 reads CASRAESYLTDTQYF. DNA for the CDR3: TGTGCCAGCAGGGCGGAGAGTTACCTCACAGATACGCAGTATTTT.

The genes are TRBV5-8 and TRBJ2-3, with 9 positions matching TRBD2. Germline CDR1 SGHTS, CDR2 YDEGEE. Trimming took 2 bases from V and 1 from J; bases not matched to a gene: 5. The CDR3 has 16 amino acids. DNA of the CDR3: TGTGCCAGCAGCTTAAGAATAGCGGGGGGCACAGATACGCAGTATTTT. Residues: CASSLRIAGGTDTQYF.

The CDR3 nucleotides read TGTGCCACCACTTGCTGTAGGGGCCAGGGGGAGAACACTGAAGCTTTCTTT. Encoded protein: CATTCCRGQGENTEAFF. The chain combines TRBV24-1 with TRBJ1-1, with 7 bases lining up with TRBD1. The CDR3 length is 17 residues. Germline V gene data show CDR1 as KGHDR and CDR2 as SFDVKD. Trimming cost V 8 bases and J 1 base; bases outside gene matches: 15.

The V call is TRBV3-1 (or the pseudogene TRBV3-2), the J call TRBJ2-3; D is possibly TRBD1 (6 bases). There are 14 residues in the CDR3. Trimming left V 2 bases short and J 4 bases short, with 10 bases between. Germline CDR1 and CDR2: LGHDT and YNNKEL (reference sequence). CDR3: CASSQSGVADTQYF. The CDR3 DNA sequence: TGTGCCAGCAGCCAATCAGGGGTAGCAGATACGCAGTATTTT.

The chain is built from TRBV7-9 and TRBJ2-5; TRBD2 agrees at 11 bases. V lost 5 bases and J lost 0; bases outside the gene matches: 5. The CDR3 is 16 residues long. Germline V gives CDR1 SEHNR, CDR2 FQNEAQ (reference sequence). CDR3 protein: CASSPRTSGYQETQYF. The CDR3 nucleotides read TGTGCCAGCAGCCCCCGGACTAGCGGGTACCAAGAGACCCAGTACTTC.

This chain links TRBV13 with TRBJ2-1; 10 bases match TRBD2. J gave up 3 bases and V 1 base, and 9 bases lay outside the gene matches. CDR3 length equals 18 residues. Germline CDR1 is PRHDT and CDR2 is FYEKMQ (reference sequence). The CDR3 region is CASSLAASGGQLYNEQFF. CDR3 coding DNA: TGTGCCAGCAGCTTAGCGGCTAGCGGGGGCCAGCTCTACAATGAGCAGTTCTTC.

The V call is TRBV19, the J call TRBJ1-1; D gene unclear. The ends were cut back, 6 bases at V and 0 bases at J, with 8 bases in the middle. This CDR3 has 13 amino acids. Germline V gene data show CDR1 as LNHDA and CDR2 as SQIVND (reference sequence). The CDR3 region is CASSRTLNTEAFF. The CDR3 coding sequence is TGTGCCAGTAGCAGAACACTGAACACTGAAGCTTTCTTT.

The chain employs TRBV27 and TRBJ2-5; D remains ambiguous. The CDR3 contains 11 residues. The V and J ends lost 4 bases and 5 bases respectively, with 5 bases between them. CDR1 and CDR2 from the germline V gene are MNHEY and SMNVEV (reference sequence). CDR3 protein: CASSSGETQYF. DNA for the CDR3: TGTGCCAGCAGTTCCGGGGAGACCCAGTACTTC.